One and the same sample provided the 20 T cell receptor beta chains below, sequenced in a study of blood T cells in healthy people across ages. The authors ran a second PCR of roughly 6 to 12 cycles using a sample-barcoded 5' primer and a J-beta primer mix. TCRdb analysed the 5' RACE reads with MiXCR anew, one entry per CDR3 protein. Of fewer than 1.5 million distinct CDR3 sequences listed, around 42% are singletons. The specimen was blood. The receptor source for this set is a woman in her late teens or twenties in good health.

Worth noting for this clonotype: At one end the junction does not follow the germline gene, possibly because of a read error. V is TRBV4-1 and J is TRBJ2-6; D gene ambiguous. The CDR3 totals 16 residues. Germline assignment: CDR1 MGHRA and CDR2 YSYEKL. The CDR3: CASGQDPASGANVLTF. The CDR3 nucleotides are TGCGCCAGCGGCCAAGATCCGGCTTCTGGGGCCAACGTCCTGACTTTC.

DNA of the CDR3: TGTGCCAGCAGGAACAGGGGACTAGGCTATGGCTACACCTTC. It specifies CASRNRGLGYGYTF. The J gene is TRBJ1-2, the V gene TRBV2, with TRBD1 matching over 7 bases. This CDR3 comprises 14 residues. Germline CDR1 SNHLY, CDR2 FYNNEI. J lost 4 bases, V lost 6 bases, and 8 bases had no gene match.

The rearrangement links TRBV10-3 to TRBJ1-5; weak D call: TRBD1 (5 bases). CDR3 size: 15 residues. Trimming pared 3 bases from V and 4 bases from J, leaving 13 bases between. Germline V gene lookup returns CDR1 ENHRY and CDR2 SYGVKD. The CDR3: CAISDRDSLNQPQHF. The CDR3 coding sequence is TGTGCCATCAGTGACCGCGACAGTCTAAATCAGCCCCAGCATTTT.

The chain is built from TRBV20-1 and TRBJ1-1; TRBD1 aligns across 7 bases. From germline, CDR1 is DFQATT and CDR2 SNEGSKA (reference sequence). This CDR3 is 14 amino acids long. Losses at the gene ends were 3 bases for V and 0 bases for J; bases not matched to a gene: 4. The CDR3 here is CSASRDSLNTEAFF. CDR3 in DNA: TGCAGTGCTAGTCGGGACAGTCTGAACACTGAAGCTTTCTTT.

This chain connects TRBV12-3 or TRBV12-4 to TRBJ1-2, with 7 bases fitting TRBD1. The CDR3 totals 12 residues. Trimming removed 7 bases from V and 7 bases from J; junction bases left unmatched: 6. The CDR3 DNA follows: TGTGCCAGCACCCGGACAGGTCGTGGCTACACCTTC. Translation gives CASTRTGRGYTF.

This clonotype was counted many times. The chain combines TRBV7-2 with TRBJ2-1; 9 positions match TRBD1. Per the germline V gene, CDR1 is SGHTA and CDR2 is FQGNSA. The CDR3 totals 20 residues. The V segment lost 2 bases and the J segment 7 bases; nucleotides outside the gene matches: 21. CDR3 in amino acids: CASSLSPPGRDREFWNEQFF. The DNA of the CDR3 is TGTGCCAGCAGCTTATCACCTCCTGGCCGGGACAGGGAATTTTGGAATGAGCAGTTCTTC.

This clonotype was seen a few times. Here the CDR3 reads CSASRTSGSTDTQYF. The DNA for the CDR3 is TGCAGTGCTAGTAGGACTAGCGGGAGCACAGATACGCAGTATTTT. The rearrangement joins TRBV20-1 to TRBJ2-3; 11 nucleotides agree with TRBD2. Germline trimming cut 3 bases from V and 0 bases from J; bases unmatched to any gene: 2. This CDR3 is 15 amino acids long. In germline, CDR1 is DFQATT, CDR2 SNEGSKA (reference sequence).

This clonotype has a handful of counts. V usage is TRBV24-1 and J usage is TRBJ2-3, with 8 bases aligning to TRBD2. V gave up 5 bases and J gave up 4 bases; unmatched junction bases: 7. This CDR3 contains 15 residues. Germline loops: CDR1 KGHDR, CDR2 SFDVKD. DNA of the CDR3: TGTGCCACCAGTGGCCCGGGACTAGGATCAGATACGCAGTATTTT. Amino acids: CATSGPGLGSDTQYF.

The rearrangement uses TRBV12-3 or TRBV12-4 and TRBJ2-2; D remains ambiguous. The V end was cut by 5 bases, the J end by 4 bases, with 11 bases between. This CDR3 is built from 14 residues. CDR3 sequence: CASSGPQATGELFF. The CDR3 DNA sequence: TGTGCCAGCAGTGGTCCCCAGGCCACCGGGGAGCTGTTTTTT.

V and J are TRBV5-1 and TRBJ1-2, with 8 bases fitting TRBD1. The V segment lost 3 bases and the J segment 8 bases; nucleotides outside the gene matches: 15. The CDR3 has 16 residues. The germline V gene has CDR1 SGHRS and CDR2 YFSETQ. In DNA form, the CDR3 reads TGCGCCAGCAGCTCGACCTCTGGGACAGGTGTTACGGGCTACACCTTC. Translating gives CASSSTSGTGVTGYTF.

J is TRBJ2-3 and V is TRBV28; tentatively, D is TRBD1 (6 bases). V was cut by 7 bases and J by 1 base, with 18 bases left in between. The germline gives CDR1 MDHEN, CDR2 SYDVKM. The CDR3 covers 16 residues. In nucleotides, the CDR3 is TGTGCCAGCAATCGACAGGCCCTGCAGGGCACAGATACGCAGTATTTT. Amino acids: CASNRQALQGTDTQYF.

This clonotype was detected only once. This chain joins TRBV13 and TRBJ2-7; D is perhaps TRBD1 or TRBD2 (5 bases each). Per germline, CDR1 PRHDT and CDR2 FYEKMQ (reference sequence). V lost 5 bases to trimming and J lost 2 bases, with 16 bases between them. The CDR3 extends over 15 amino acids. The DNA of the CDR3 is TGTGCCAGCAGCCCCAGGCTGGGGGTGACCTACGAGCAGTACTTC. It encodes CASSPRLGVTYEQYF. The variable domain in full, completed from reference TRBV13 and TRBJ2-7, reads AAGVIQSPRHLIKEKRETATLKCYPIPRHDTVYWYQQGPGQDPQFLISFYEKMQSDKGSIPDRFSAQQFSDYHSELNMSSLELGDSALYFCASSPRLGVTYEQYFGPGTRLTVT.

This clonotype was seen a few times. V and J are TRBV7-2 and TRBJ2-4; D may be TRBD1 (5 bases). The DNA end is more similar to TRBJ2-7, so the J call may be wrong. CDR1 is SGHTA and CDR2 is FQGNSA in the germline V gene. This CDR3 comprises 13 residues. The CDR3 bases are TGTGCCAGCAGCTATACCAGGGACTACGAGCAGTACTTC. It encodes CASSYTRDYEQYF.

This chain uses TRBV11-1 with TRBJ2-5; the D gene could be TRBD1 or TRBD2 (6 bases each). CDR1 and CDR2 (germline): SGHAT, FQDESV (reference sequence). The CDR3 loop spans 15 amino acids. The V gene lost 5 bases and the J gene lost 4 bases, with 17 bases spanning the gap. CDR3 DNA sequence: TGTGCCAGCAGCCCCGGGGGCGACTTTGGAGAGACCCAGTACTTC. Residues: CASSPGGDFGETQYF. The variable domain in full, completed from reference TRBV11-1 and TRBJ2-5, reads EAEVAQSPRYKITEKSQAVAFWCDPISGHATLYWYRQILGQGPELLVQFQDESVVDDSQLPKDRFSAERLKGVDSTLKIQPAELGDSAMYLCASSPGGDFGETQYFGPGTRLLVL.

As DNA, the CDR3 is TGTGCCAGCACCCTAGAGGGCGGGACCTTCAATCAGCCCCAGCATTTT. It translates to CASTLEGGTFNQPQHF. The chain employs TRBV28 and TRBJ1-5; possibly TRBD1 for D (5 bases). This CDR3 is 16 amino acids long. V gave up 7 bases and J gave up 3 bases, with 19 bases separating them. Germline V CDR1 and CDR2: MDHEN, SYDVKM.

V gene TRBV5-1 combines with J gene TRBJ2-2, with 10 bases fitting TRBD1. CDR1 is SGHRS and CDR2 is YFSETQ in the germline V gene. There are 15 residues in the CDR3. The V segment lost 4 bases and the J segment 2 bases; nucleotides outside the gene matches: 2. DNA for the CDR3: TGCGCCAGCAGCGACAGGGGGCGCAACACCGGGGAGCTGTTTTTT. This gives the protein CASSDRGRNTGELFF.

The V gene is TRBV18, the J gene TRBJ1-1, with 8 nucleotides matching TRBD1. The CDR3 contains 14 residues. Germline lookup yields CDR1 KGHSH and CDR2 LQKENI. Trimming removed 2 bases from V and 3 bases from J; junction bases left unmatched: 2. CDR3: CASSPNRGDTEAFF. CDR3 DNA: TGTGCCAGCTCACCAAACAGGGGGGACACTGAAGCTTTCTTT.

The J gene is TRBJ1-1, the V gene TRBV7-9; D is unresolved. The CDR3 runs to 13 residues. The V end was cut by 5 bases, the J end by 4 bases, with 11 bases between. Per the germline V gene, CDR1 is SEHNR and CDR2 is FQNEAQ (reference sequence). The CDR3 nucleotides read TGTGCCAGCAGCCCTATTTGGGGCACTGAAGCTTTCTTT. Translating it yields CASSPIWGTEAFF. The variable domain in full, completed from reference TRBV7-9 and TRBJ1-1, reads DTGVSQNPRHKITKRGQNVTFRCDPISEHNRLYWYRQTLGQGPEFLTYFQNEAQLEKSRLLSDRFSAERPKGSFSTLEIQRTEQGDSAMYLCASSPIWGTEAFFGQGTRLTVV.

This rearrangement joins TRBV5-1 to TRBJ2-5; D may be TRBD1 or TRBD2 (6 bases each). The CDR3 loop spans 12 amino acids. Trimming pared 0 bases from V and 11 bases from J, leaving 11 bases between. Germline V lookup: CDR1 SGHRS, CDR2 YFSETQ. The DNA of the CDR3 is TGCGCCAGCAGCTTGGTTCGGGGGCAGCAGTACTTC. It encodes CASSLVRGQQYF.

The chain links TRBV20-1 to TRBJ1-6; TRBD1 is a possible D gene (6 bases). Trimming removed 6 bases from V and 7 bases from J, with 13 bases in between. Germline assignment: CDR1 DFQATT and CDR2 SNEGSKA (reference sequence). This CDR3 is 13 amino acids long. CDR3 nucleotide sequence: TGCAGTGCCCCAAGCCAGGGGAATTCACCCCTCCACTTT. It is translated as CSAPSQGNSPLHF.